This is a list of T cell receptor beta chains from one sample in a study of graft-versus-host responses after intestinal transplantation. The antigens for these receptors are not known. Some clones are missing from TCRdb's copy, which holds only in-frame ones; the method was immunoSEQ multiplex PCR. Of 55,000 to 75,000 clones in the sample, about 87% were seen once. The sample was unstimulated CD4+ T cells sorted from spleen or lymph node cells, taken before transplant. The source of these receptors is a human donor who was the organ donor for an intestinal transplant. Each CDR3 is given with its conserved first and last residue. D genes are given only for firm matches. Expanded clones are given a class, and other clones once, few, many or no size at all.

v_gene: TRBV4-1; d_gene: TRBD2; j_gene: TRBJ2-1; abundance: NA; CDR3nt: TGCGCCAGCAGCCAAGGACTAGCGGGGGTTTTTGAGCAGTTCTTC; CDR3aa: CASSQGLAGVFEQFF
v_gene: TRBV9; d_gene: NA; j_gene: TRBJ2-1; abundance: NA; CDR3nt: TGTGCCAGCAGCCCAGCGATTCCTGGTGAGCAGTTCTTC; CDR3aa: CASSPAIPGEQFF
v_gene: TRBV7-2; d_gene: TRBD1; j_gene: TRBJ1-6; abundance: NA; CDR3nt: TGTGCCAGCAGCTTACAGGGGGGAGATAATTCACCCCTCCACTTT; CDR3aa: CASSLQGGDNSPLHF
v_gene: TRBV27; d_gene: NA; j_gene: TRBJ2-5; abundance: NA; CDR3nt: TGTGCCAGCAGTTTCCGGGGGTTGGAGACCCAGTACTTC; CDR3aa: CASSFRGLETQYF
v_gene: TRBV5-5; d_gene: TRBD2; j_gene: TRBJ2-1; abundance: NA; CDR3nt: TGTGCCAGCAGCCACTTACCCGGACTAGCGGGGTTCAATGAGCAGTTCTTC; CDR3aa: CASSHLPGLAGFNEQFF
v_gene: TRBV5-4; d_gene: NA; j_gene: TRBJ2-5; abundance: once; CDR3nt: TGTGCCAGCAGCTGGGACTTACAAGAGACCCAGTACTTC; CDR3aa: CASSWDLQETQYF
v_gene: TRBV19; d_gene: NA; j_gene: TRBJ1-5; abundance: NA; CDR3nt: TGTGCCAGTAGTATAGTACCCGGACAGTATAGCAATCAGCCCCAGCATTTT; CDR3aa: CASSIVPGQYSNQPQHF
v_gene: TRBV10-3; d_gene: NA; j_gene: TRBJ1-5; abundance: once; CDR3nt: TGTGCCATCAGTGAGTCGGGGGCTAGCAATCAGCCCCAGCATTTT; CDR3aa: CAISESGASNQPQHF
v_gene: TRBV6-1; d_gene: NA; j_gene: TRBJ1-2; abundance: NA; CDR3nt: TGTGCCAGCAGTGAAGCGGAGACAGTATATGGCTACACCTTC; CDR3aa: CASSEAETVYGYTF
v_gene: TRBV4-1; d_gene: NA; j_gene: TRBJ1-5; abundance: NA; CDR3nt: TGCGCCAGCAGCCAAGAAGGCGTCAGGGGTAGGCCCCAGCATTTT; CDR3aa: CASSQEGVRGRPQHF
v_gene: TRBV5-1; d_gene: TRBD2; j_gene: TRBJ2-2; abundance: NA; CDR3nt: TGCGCCAGCAGGAGGAGGCTAGCGGGGGACACCGGGGAGCTGTTTTTT; CDR3aa: CASRRRLAGDTGELFF
v_gene: TRBV9; d_gene: TRBD2; j_gene: TRBJ2-1; abundance: NA; CDR3nt: TGTGCCAGCAGCGTAGTTAGTAGCGGGGGGGCCTACAATGAGCAGTTCTTC; CDR3aa: CASSVVSSGGAYNEQFF
v_gene: TRBV19; d_gene: NA; j_gene: TRBJ1-5; abundance: NA; CDR3nt: TGTGCCAGTGCTCCAGGTCGTCAGCCCCAGCATTTT; CDR3aa: CASAPGRQPQHF
v_gene: TRBV28; d_gene: TRBD1; j_gene: TRBJ2-6; abundance: NA; CDR3nt: TGTGCCAGCAGTTTATTTCTGACAGGGCTCTCTGGGGCCAACGTCCTGACTTTC; CDR3aa: CASSLFLTGLSGANVLTF
v_gene: TRBV5-1; d_gene: TRBD1; j_gene: TRBJ2-5; abundance: NA; CDR3nt: TGCGCCAGCACCCAACAGGGGGCCCAAGAGACCCAGTACTTC; CDR3aa: CASTQQGAQETQYF
v_gene: TRBV5-5; d_gene: NA; j_gene: TRBJ1-1; abundance: NA; CDR3nt: TGTGCCAGCAGCTTGCCAGGCAGGGGTACTGAAGCTTTCTTT; CDR3aa: CASSLPGRGTEAFF
v_gene: TRBV7-6; d_gene: TRBD1; j_gene: TRBJ1-4; abundance: NA; CDR3nt: TGTGCCAGCAGCCGGGACAGCGCGAGGGATGAAAAACTGTTTTTT; CDR3aa: CASSRDSARDEKLFF
v_gene: TRBV5-1; d_gene: NA; j_gene: TRBJ2-5; abundance: NA; CDR3nt: TGCGCCAGCAGCTTGGTTCTAGCCGAAGAGACCCAGTACTTC; CDR3aa: CASSLVLAEETQYF
v_gene: TRBV2; d_gene: TRBD2; j_gene: TRBJ2-2; abundance: NA; CDR3nt: TGTGCCAGCAGTGCCGGCGGGGGGGACACCGGGGAGCTGTTTTTT; CDR3aa: CASSAGGGDTGELFF
v_gene: TRBV2; d_gene: NA; j_gene: TRBJ2-1; abundance: few; CDR3nt: TGTGCCAGCAGTCCCCACTCCTACAATGAGCAGTTCTTC; CDR3aa: CASSPHSYNEQFF
v_gene: TRBV28; d_gene: TRBD2; j_gene: TRBJ2-2; abundance: NA; CDR3nt: TGTGCCAGCAGTTTAACCCTAGCGGGGGGATGGACCGGGGAGCTGTTTTTT; CDR3aa: CASSLTLAGGWTGELFF
v_gene: TRBV29-1; d_gene: NA; j_gene: TRBJ2-5; abundance: NA; CDR3nt: TGCAGCGTCGAACGGGACACCACGCTGGAGACCCAGTACTTC; CDR3aa: CSVERDTTLETQYF
v_gene: TRBV6-6; d_gene: NA; j_gene: TRBJ1-2; abundance: few; CDR3nt: TGTGCCAGCACCCAAGGGGGATCTGGCTACACCTTC; CDR3aa: CASTQGGSGYTF